What follows describes a single T cell receptor (beta chain). As yet, its antigen is unknown. While unrecorded immune exposures were likely, the donors were nominally healthy when sampled. This sample was taken from a study of cytomegalovirus exposure and HLA in healthy donors. General study points: Another analysis was done later, and it associated over 15,000 TCR beta sequences with HLA alleles at 0.05 false discovery rate. HLA restriction was apparent for most CMV-associated TCR beta chains in a later analysis.

In the PCR, 60 Vbeta and 13 Jbeta primers were used. Sequenced by immunoSEQ multiplex PCR; TCRdb stores in-frame clones only, minus some. The sample has fewer than 250,000 clones; 83% are singletons. The clonotype was recovered from a man aged 35-49 years in good health and CMV-seropositive. Material: PBMCs.

This CDR3 is CASSQDPTVWDTEAFF. The CDR3 DNA follows: TGCGCCAGCAGCCAAGATCCTACAGTATGGGACACTGAAGCTTTCTTT. This rearrangement joins TRBV4-1 to TRBJ1-1; D is unclear. CDR3 length: 16 amino acids. The V gene's germline CDR1 is MGHRA and CDR2 YSYEKL. Trimming stripped 0 bases from V and 3 bases from J, with 14 bases between.